This TCR beta chain was recovered during a study of blood T cell repertoires in COVID-19. At the level of the study: The samples span acute and convalescent COVID-19 from the United States, Italy and Spain. PBMCs, B-cell-depleted T cells, or T cells were the source of the cDNA or gDNA that made up the material.

The data were produced by immunoSEQ multiplex PCR, yet TCRdb's version contains in-frame clones alone and is incomplete. The table shows 150,000 to 200,000 clones, with just under 90% occurring only once. The Seattle site enrolled patients during active infection and followed them longitudinally. In germline, CDR1 is ENHRY, CDR2 SYGVKD. V dropped 5 bases and J dropped 7; count of bases not matched to a gene: 7. CDR3 length: 15 amino acids. This rearrangement joins TRBV10-3 to TRBJ2-1, with 11 nucleotides matching TRBD2. The TCR was taken from a woman aged 70 to 79 with COVID-19, enrolled during active disease. The sequenced sample consisted of peripheral blood. Written as DNA, the CDR3 is TGTGCCATCAGTAAGACCGGGACTAGCGGAAATGAGCAGTTCTTC. This gives the protein CAISKTGTSGNEQFF.